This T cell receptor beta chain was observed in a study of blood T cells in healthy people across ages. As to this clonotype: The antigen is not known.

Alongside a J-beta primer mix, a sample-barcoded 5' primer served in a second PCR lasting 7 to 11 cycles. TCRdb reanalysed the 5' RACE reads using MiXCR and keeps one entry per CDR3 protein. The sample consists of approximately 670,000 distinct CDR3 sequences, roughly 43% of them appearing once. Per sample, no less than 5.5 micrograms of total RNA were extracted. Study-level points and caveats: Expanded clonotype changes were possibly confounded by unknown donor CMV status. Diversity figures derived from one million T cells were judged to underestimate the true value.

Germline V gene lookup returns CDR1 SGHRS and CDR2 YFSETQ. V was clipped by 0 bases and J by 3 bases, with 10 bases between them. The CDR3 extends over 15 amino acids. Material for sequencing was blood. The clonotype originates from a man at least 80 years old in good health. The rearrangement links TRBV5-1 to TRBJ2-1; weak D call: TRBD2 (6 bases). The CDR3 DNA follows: TGCGCCAGCAGCTTGGGAACGCGGGGCTACAATGAGCAGTTCTTC. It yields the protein CASSLGTRGYNEQFF.